Given below is one T cell receptor (beta chain) in context. Its target is unknown. A multiplex PCR was run with 60 Vbeta primers and 13 Jbeta primers. Data came from immunoSEQ multiplex PCR; TCRdb stores just in-frame clones and leaves some out. The sample lists about 60,000 clones; roughly 84% were seen once. This entry belongs to a study of cytomegalovirus exposure and HLA in healthy donors. Study context: From some 180 million T cells, an earlier analysis saw roughly 120 million unique TCR beta sequences.

Overall study results and limits: In vitro work confirmed that a few CMV-associated chains recognize CMV antigens. Usually a TCR sequence was rare, but some public TCRs were found in many donors.

The germline V and J ends were trimmed by 3 bases and 4 bases, with 16 bases remaining between them. Germline lookup yields CDR1 SGHDN and CDR2 FVKESK. There are 16 residues in the CDR3. The chain joins TRBV14 to TRBJ2-1, with TRBD2 as a possible D gene (6 bases). Sequencing was carried out using PBMCs. The origin of this receptor is a woman aged 25-40 years in good health and CMV-seronegative. CDR3 coding DNA: TGTGCCAGCAGCCACACTAGCATTTCCCTTTACAATGAGCAGTTCTTC. Protein: CASSHTSISLYNEQFF.